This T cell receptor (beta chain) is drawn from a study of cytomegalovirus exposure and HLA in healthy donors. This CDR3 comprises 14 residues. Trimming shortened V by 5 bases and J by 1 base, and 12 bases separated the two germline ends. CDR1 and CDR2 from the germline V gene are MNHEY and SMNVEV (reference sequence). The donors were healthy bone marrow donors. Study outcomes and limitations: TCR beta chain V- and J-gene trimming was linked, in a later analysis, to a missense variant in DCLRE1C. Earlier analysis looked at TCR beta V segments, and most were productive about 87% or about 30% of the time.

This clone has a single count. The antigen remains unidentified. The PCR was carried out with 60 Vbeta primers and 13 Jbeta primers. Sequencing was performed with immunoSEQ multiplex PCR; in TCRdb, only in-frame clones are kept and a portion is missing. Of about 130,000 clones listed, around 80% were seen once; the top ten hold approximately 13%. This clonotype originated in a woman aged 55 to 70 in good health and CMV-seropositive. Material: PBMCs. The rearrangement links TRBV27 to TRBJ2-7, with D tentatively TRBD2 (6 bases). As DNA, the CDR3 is TGTGCCAGCAGTCTTCTCGGGGGTTCCTACGAGCAGTACTTC. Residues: CASSLLGGSYEQYF.